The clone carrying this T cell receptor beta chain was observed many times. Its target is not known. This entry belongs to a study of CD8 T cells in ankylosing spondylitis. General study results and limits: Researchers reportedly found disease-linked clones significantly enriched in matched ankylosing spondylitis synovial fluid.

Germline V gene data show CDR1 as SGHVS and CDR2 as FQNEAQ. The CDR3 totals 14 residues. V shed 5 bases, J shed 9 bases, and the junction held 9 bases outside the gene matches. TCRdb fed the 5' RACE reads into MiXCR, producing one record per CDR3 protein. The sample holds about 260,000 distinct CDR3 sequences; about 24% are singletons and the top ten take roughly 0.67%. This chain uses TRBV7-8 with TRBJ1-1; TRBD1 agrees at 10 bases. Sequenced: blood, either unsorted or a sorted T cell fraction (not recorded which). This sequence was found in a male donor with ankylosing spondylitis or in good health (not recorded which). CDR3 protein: CASSLRDRGQQAFF. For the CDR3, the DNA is TGTGCCAGCAGCCTCCGGGACAGGGGCCAACAAGCTTTCTTT.